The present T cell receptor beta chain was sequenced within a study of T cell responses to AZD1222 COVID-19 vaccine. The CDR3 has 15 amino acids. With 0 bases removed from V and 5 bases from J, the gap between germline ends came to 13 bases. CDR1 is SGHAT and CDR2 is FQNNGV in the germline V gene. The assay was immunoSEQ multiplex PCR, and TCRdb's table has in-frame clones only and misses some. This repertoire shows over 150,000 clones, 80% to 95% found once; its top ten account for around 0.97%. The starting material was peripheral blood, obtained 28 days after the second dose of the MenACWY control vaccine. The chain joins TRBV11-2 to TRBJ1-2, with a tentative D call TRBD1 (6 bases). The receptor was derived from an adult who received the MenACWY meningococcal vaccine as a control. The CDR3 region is CASSLDQIRGYGYTF. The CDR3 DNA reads TGTGCCAGCAGCTTAGATCAGATTAGGGGGTATGGCTACACCTTC. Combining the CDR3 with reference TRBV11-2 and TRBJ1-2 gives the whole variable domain EAGVAQSPRYKIIEKRQSVAFWCNPISGHATLYWYQQILGQGPKLLIQFQNNGVVDDSQLPKDRFSAERLKGVDSTLKIQPAKLEDSAVYLCASSLDQIRGYGYTFGSGTRLTVV.